These 23 T cell receptor beta chains originate from one sample sequenced in a study of CD8 T cells in ankylosing spondylitis (dated by TCRdb to about 2017). Broad study findings and their caveats: A TCR beta motif made up of eight or nine highly homologous amino acid variants appeared to be characteristic of blood from ankylosing spondylitis patients.

These receptors' antigens are unknown. Library method: 5' RACE. The sequencing machine was an Illumina HiSeq 2500. The public sequencing data were trimmed at Q25 with fastp and processed into clonotypes with MiXCR by TCRdb, which kept only in-frame beta chains. Each entry is one CDR3 protein sequence, shown with its most common DNA and genes. The sample profile shows over 450,000 distinct CDR3 sequences; 12% of them were found once. The ten most abundant clones make up under 7.5% of the sample. Sequences were obtained from blood, either unsorted or a sorted T cell fraction (not recorded which). Receptors originate from a male donor with ankylosing spondylitis.

This clonotype was detected only a few times. The genes are TRBV11-2 and TRBJ1-2; tentative D call: TRBD1 (5 bases). CDR1 is SGHAT and CDR2 is FQNNGV in the germline V gene. The CDR3 is made up of 15 amino acids. V lost 2 bases and J 2 bases, leaving 12 bases between the germline ends. CDR3 nucleotides: TGTGCCAGCAGCTTAAGTAGGACACCAAACTATGGCTACACCTTC. This encodes CASSLSRTPNYGYTF. Based on the CDR3 plus reference TRBV11-2 and TRBJ1-2, the full variable domain is EAGVAQSPRYKIIEKRQSVAFWCNPISGHATLYWYQQILGQGPKLLIQFQNNGVVDDSQLPKDRFSAERLKGVDSTLKIQPAKLEDSAVYLCASSLSRTPNYGYTFGSGTRLTVV.

This clonotype was detected a few times. The V gene is TRBV20-1, the J gene TRBJ2-1; TRBD2 is a possible D gene (5 bases). CDR1 DFQATT and CDR2 SNEGSKA come from the germline V gene (reference sequence). The length of the CDR3 is 14 residues. Trimming pared 6 bases from V and 6 bases from J, leaving 18 bases between. For the CDR3, the DNA is TGCAGTGCCCATTTTTCCGGACTCGTCAATGAGCAGTTCTTC. This codes for CSAHFSGLVNEQFF.

The chain combines TRBV5-1 with TRBJ2-5, with D possibly TRBD2 on 6 matching bases. The germline CDR1 and CDR2 sequences are SGHRS and YFSETQ. The CDR3 loop spans 16 amino acids. V was shortened by 2 bases and J by 2 bases, with 16 bases between the two germline ends. The CDR3 bases are TGCGCCAGCAGCTTAAGAGTTCGCGGGATTCAAGAGACCCAGTACTTC. Protein product: CASSLRVRGIQETQYF. The entire variable domain, with the rest obtained from reference TRBV5-1 and TRBJ2-5, is as follows: KAGVTQTPRYLIKTRGQQVTLSCSPISGHRSVSWYQQTPGQGLQFLFEYFSETQRNKGNFPGRFSGRQFSNSRSEMNVSTLELGDSALYLCASSLRVRGIQETQYFGPGTRLLVL.

This chain joins TRBV2 and TRBJ1-1; 7 bases fit TRBD1. Germline CDR1 SNHLY, CDR2 FYNNEI. The CDR3 loop spans 16 amino acids. With 2 bases clipped from V and 1 base from J, the junction kept 7 bases outside the gene matches. CDR3 in amino acids: CASSEPGGSWNTEAFF. CDR3 sequence (DNA): TGTGCCAGCAGTGAACCAGGGGGGAGTTGGAACACTGAAGCTTTCTTT.

The chain joins TRBV14 to TRBJ2-6; TRBD1 matches at 8 bases. Losses at the gene ends were 1 base for V and 4 bases for J; bases not matched to a gene: 9. The CDR3 runs to 18 residues. Germline CDR1 reads SGHDN; CDR2 reads FVKESK. CDR3 residues: CASSQVGQGVGGANVLTF. The CDR3 bases are TGTGCCAGCAGCCAAGTTGGACAGGGAGTTGGAGGGGCCAACGTCCTGACTTTC.

This clonotype was detected ten times or more. The J gene is TRBJ2-7, the V gene TRBV6-5; the match to TRBD2 covers 11 bases. CDR3 length: 15 residues. Germline values: CDR1 MNHEY, CDR2 SVGAGI. After removal of 2 bases from V and 7 bases from J, the junction contained 7 bases not matched to a gene. The CDR3 coding sequence is TGTGCCAGCAGTTACGTACTAGCGGGAGTAGGGGAGCAGTACTTC. The encoded protein is CASSYVLAGVGEQYF.

This clonotype has a handful of counts. This sequence joins TRBV29-1 and TRBJ1-2, with 7 bases fitting TRBD1. Germline values: CDR1 SQVTM, CDR2 ANQGSEA. Trimming at V came to 4 bases and at J to 0 bases, leaving 5 bases not matched to a gene. CDR3 length: 14 residues. The CDR3 loop reads CSVAGTATNYGYTF. In DNA, the CDR3 is TGCAGCGTTGCCGGGACAGCTACTAACTATGGCTACACCTTC.

This clonotype was recorded many times. The chain employs TRBV11-2 and TRBJ2-2; a weak D match, TRBD2 (6 bases). CDR1 and CDR2 from the germline V gene are SGHAT and FQNNGV. Trimming removed 5 bases at V and 7 bases at J, with 8 bases between. The CDR3 covers 12 residues. The CDR3 loop reads CASSSSGGELFF. DNA of the CDR3: TGTGCCAGCAGCAGTAGCGGCGGGGAGCTGTTTTTT.

This clonotype showed up many times. The rearrangement links TRBV3-1 to TRBJ2-5, with D unclear. This CDR3 is 15 amino acids long. Looked up from germline, CDR1 is LGHDT and CDR2 is YNNKEL (reference sequence). Trimming cost V 3 bases and J 4 bases, with 15 bases left between them. DNA for the CDR3: TGTGCCAGCAGCCATCTTGCAGGCCAAGGAGAGACCCAGTACTTC. It codes for CASSHLAGQGETQYF.

This clonotype turned up a few times. The chain combines TRBV29-1 with TRBJ2-3, with TRBD1 matching over 7 bases. The length of the CDR3 is 15 residues. Looked up from germline, CDR1 is SQVTM and CDR2 is ANQGSEA. V gave up 5 bases and J gave up 3 bases; unmatched junction bases: 11. The CDR3 loop is CSVTRGGEGTDTQYF. The CDR3 region has the DNA TGCAGCGTTACGAGAGGGGGCGAAGGGACAGATACGCAGTATTTT.

This clonotype was observed many times. This rearrangement joins TRBV20-1 to TRBJ2-1; a possible D gene is TRBD1 (5 bases). Trimming shortened V by 6 bases and J by 4 bases, and 16 bases separated the two germline ends. Germline CDR1 DFQATT, CDR2 SNEGSKA (reference sequence). The CDR3 contains 14 residues. CDR3 nucleotides: TGCAGTGCCGATTACCCCGGACAATACAATGAGCAGTTCTTC. Translated: CSADYPGQYNEQFF.

The J gene is TRBJ2-1, the V gene TRBV10-2; TRBD2 is a possible D gene (6 bases). This CDR3 region has 15 residues. Germline CDR1 WSHSY, CDR2 SAAADI. Trimming removed 4 bases at V and 10 bases at J, with 20 bases between. The CDR3 region is CASSGGAGGRGEQFF. The CDR3 region has the DNA TGCGCCAGCAGTGGGGGAGCCGGGGGTCGGGGAGAGCAGTTCTTC.

This clonotype was counted many times. The V and J genes are TRBV12-3 or TRBV12-4 and TRBJ1-4, with 7 bases lining up with TRBD1. The CDR3 is 15 amino acids. Unmatched junction bases numbered 8, after V lost 3 bases and J lost 7 bases. This CDR3 reads CASSLNRGEVEKLFF. DNA for the CDR3: TGTGCCAGCAGTTTGAACAGGGGAGAGGTTGAAAAACTGTTTTTT.

This clonotype occurred a few times. The chain is built from TRBV7-2 and TRBJ1-2, with no clear D. V was pared by 3 bases and J by 8 bases, with 16 bases between. CDR1 and CDR2 from the germline V gene are SGHTA and FQGNSA. This CDR3 is 14 amino acids long. CDR3 in amino acids: CASSFGRNFLGYTF. The CDR3, as DNA: TGTGCCAGCAGCTTTGGCAGGAACTTCTTAGGCTACACCTTC.

In this sample, this clonotype turned up a few times. This chain uses TRBV7-2 with TRBJ2-7; 7 bases agree with TRBD2. After removal of 2 bases from V and 0 bases from J, the junction contained 10 bases not matched to a gene. CDR1 and CDR2 (germline): SGHTA, FQGNSA. CDR3 length: 17 amino acids. The chain's CDR3 is CASSLYTGRESSYEQYF. CDR3 DNA sequence: TGTGCCAGCAGCTTATACACCGGGCGGGAGAGCTCCTACGAGCAGTACTTC.

This clonotype was recorded at least ten times. V usage is TRBV10-3 and J usage is TRBJ2-5; 9 positions match TRBD2. V was clipped by 8 bases and J by 3 bases; unmatched bases: 4. CDR3 size: 13 residues. CDR1 is ENHRY, CDR2 SYGVKD, per germline. CDR3 loop: CAISKRGEETQYF. The DNA of the CDR3 is TGTGCCATCTCAAAGCGGGGGGAAGAGACCCAGTACTTC.

The chain combines TRBV3-1 with TRBJ2-7, with no clear D. The CDR3 runs 15 residues. Per germline, CDR1 LGHDT and CDR2 YNNKEL (reference sequence). V shed 5 bases and J shed 0 bases, with 14 bases lying between them. CDR3 protein: CASSYRPNYSYEQYF. The CDR3 region has the DNA TGTGCCAGCAGCTACCGGCCCAACTACTCCTACGAGCAGTACTTC.

Many counts were recorded for this clonotype. The V call is TRBV5-1, the J call TRBJ2-2; D unclear. Germline V lookup: CDR1 SGHRS, CDR2 YFSETQ. V was shortened by 7 bases and J by 1 base, with 8 bases between the two germline ends. CDR3 length: 13 amino acids. CDR3 sequence reads: CASCRENTGELFF. The CDR3 region has the DNA TGCGCCAGCTGTCGCGAGAACACCGGGGAGCTGTTTTTT. Variable domain in full (rest from reference TRBV5-1 and TRBJ2-2): KAGVTQTPRYLIKTRGQQVTLSCSPISGHRSVSWYQQTPGQGLQFLFEYFSETQRNKGNFPGRFSGRQFSNSRSEMNVSTLELGDSALYLCASCRENTGELFFGEGSRLTVL.

This clonotype was seen ten or more times. This chain connects TRBV12-3 or TRBV12-4 to TRBJ2-6; 7 nucleotides agree with TRBD1. Trimming at V came to 5 bases and at J to 0 bases, leaving 1 base not matched to a gene. The CDR3 totals 15 residues. The CDR3 is CASSPGGSGANVLTF. The CDR3 nucleotides read TGTGCCAGCAGTCCAGGGGGCTCTGGGGCCAACGTCCTGACTTTC.

The genes are TRBV3-1 and TRBJ2-1; 14 bases fit TRBD2. After removal of 4 bases from V and 11 bases from J, the junction contained 7 bases not matched to a gene. CDR3 length: 15 residues. Germline V lookup: CDR1 LGHDT, CDR2 YNNKEL (reference sequence). DNA for the CDR3: TGTGCCAGCAGCCGGAGACTAGCGGGAGGGCCCCAGCAGTTCTTC. Amino acid sequence: CASSRRLAGGPQQFF.

This chain connects TRBV7-8 to TRBJ1-5, with TRBD1 matching over 7 bases. Germline V CDR1 and CDR2: SGHVS, FQNEAQ. This CDR3 has 13 amino acids. The V segment lost 4 bases and the J segment 6 bases; nucleotides outside the gene matches: 3. The CDR3 sequence is CASSSGQLQPQHF. In DNA form, the CDR3 reads TGTGCCAGCAGCTCGGGACAGCTTCAGCCCCAGCATTTT. Together with reference TRBV7-8 and TRBJ1-5, the CDR3 gives the full variable domain: GAGVSQSPRYKVAKRGQDVALRCDPISGHVSLFWYQQALGQGPEFLTYFQNEAQLDKSGLPSDRFFAERPEGSVSTLKIQRTQQEDSAVYLCASSSGQLQPQHFGDGTRLSIL.

The V call is TRBV7-2, the J call TRBJ2-4, with TRBD2 matching over 11 bases. With 8 bases clipped from V and 0 bases from J, the junction kept 9 bases outside the gene matches. The CDR3 runs 17 residues. From germline, CDR1 is SGHTA and CDR2 FQGNSA. In DNA, the CDR3 is TGTGCCAGCTCCGATAGCGGGAGGGCCTTAGCCAAAAACATTCAGTACTTC. Translation gives CASSDSGRALAKNIQYF.

The V and J genes are TRBV28 and TRBJ1-2, with 9 positions matching TRBD1. The germline gives CDR1 MDHEN, CDR2 SYDVKM. Trimming at V came to 6 bases and at J to 4 bases, leaving 6 bases not matched to a gene. The CDR3 extends over 14 amino acids. Here the CDR3 reads CASRNRGPGYGYTF. CDR3 sequence (DNA): TGTGCCAGCAGGAACAGGGGGCCGGGCTATGGCTACACCTTC.